This is a list of T cell receptor beta chains from one sample in a study of blood T cell repertoires in COVID-19. Data came from immunoSEQ multiplex PCR; TCRdb stores just in-frame clones and leaves some out. In the table there are 55,000 to 90,000 clones, more than 85% of which are singletons. Material for sequencing was peripheral blood. Receptor source: a man aged 65-85 years with active COVID-19. Both conserved end residues are part of each CDR3. Each record gives: clone size, D gene, J gene, V gene, CDR3 protein, CDR3 DNA. D genes are given only for firm matches. Some rows have no size entry. The others give once, few or many, or a class for an expanded clone.

size: -
D: -
J: TRBJ1-1
V: TRBV21-1
CDR3: CASSSPGGRTEAFF
DNA: TGTGCCAGCAGCAGCCCCGGGGGGCGTACTGAAGCTTTCTTT

size: -
D: -
J: TRBJ1-2
V: TRBV6-4
CDR3: CASSDHMRGNYGYTF
DNA: TGTGCCAGCAGTGACCATATGAGAGGGAACTATGGCTACACCTTC

size: -
D: TRBD2
J: TRBJ2-4
V: TRBV5-1
CDR3: CASSLGGLAGDPKNIQYF
DNA: TGCGCCAGCAGCTTGGGGGGGCTAGCGGGAGATCCCAAAAACATTCAGTACTTC

size: -
D: TRBD2
J: TRBJ2-2
V: TRBV6-5
CDR3: CASSYSGGRGTGELFF
DNA: TGTGCCAGCAGTTACTCTGGCGGGAGAGGAACCGGGGAGCTGTTTTTT

size: -
D: TRBD1
J: TRBJ2-3
V: TRBV4-1
CDR3: CASSQRQGNTDTQYF
DNA: TGCGCCAGCAGCCAAAGACAGGGAAACACAGATACGCAGTATTTT

size: -
D: -
J: TRBJ1-6
V: TRBV7-3
CDR3: CASSPRGGRGSPLHF
DNA: TGTGCCAGCAGCCCAAGGGGGGGCCGGGGGTCACCCCTCCACTTT

size: once
D: -
J: TRBJ1-2
V: TRBV14
CDR3: CASSPRVGSQGYGYTF
DNA: TGTGCCAGCAGCCCCAGAGTCGGCAGCCAGGGGTATGGCTACACCTTC

size: -
D: TRBD2
J: TRBJ2-5
V: TRBV7-2
CDR3: CASSLAASGQETQYF
DNA: TGTGCCAGCAGCTTAGCGGCTAGCGGACAAGAGACCCAGTACTTC

size: -
D: TRBD2
J: TRBJ2-7
V: TRBV7-3
CDR3: CASSAIAGGREQYF
DNA: TGTGCCAGCAGCGCAATAGCGGGAGGGCGCGAGCAGTACTTC

size: -
D: -
J: TRBJ1-5
V: TRBV20-1
CDR3: CSAIEGASNQPQHF
DNA: TGCAGTGCTATTGAAGGGGCGAGCAATCAGCCCCAGCATTTT

size: -
D: -
J: TRBJ2-5
V: TRBV7-2
CDR3: CASSLGAGETQYF
DNA: TGTGCCAGCAGCTTAGGTGCCGGGGAGACCCAGTACTTC

size: -
D: -
J: TRBJ1-4
V: TRBV5-1
CDR3: CASSLGGPAATNEKLFF
DNA: TGCGCCAGCAGCTTGGGGGGGCCGGCTGCAACTAATGAAAAACTGTTTTTT

size: -
D: -
J: TRBJ2-2
V: TRBV7-3
CDR3: CASSPTVNTGELFF
DNA: TGTGCCAGCAGCCCAACGGTGAACACCGGGGAGCTGTTTTTT

size: -
D: TRBD2
J: TRBJ2-7
V: TRBV5-1
CDR3: CASSLGLAGRSYEQYF
DNA: TGCGCCAGCAGCTTAGGGCTAGCGGGCCGCTCCTACGAGCAGTACTTC

size: -
D: TRBD2
J: TRBJ2-7
V: TRBV11-2
CDR3: CASSLGGLAGGGEQYF
DNA: TGTGCCAGCAGCCTGGGGGGCCTAGCGGGAGGAGGCGAGCAGTACTTC

size: -
D: TRBD2
J: TRBJ2-5
V: TRBV7-2
CDR3: CASQRGGGRGQETQYF
DNA: TGTGCCAGCCAACGCGGGGGAGGGCGAGGCCAAGAGACCCAGTACTTC

size: -
D: TRBD1
J: TRBJ1-1
V: TRBV7-3
CDR3: CASSLRQGPMNTEAFF
DNA: TGTGCCAGCAGCTTAAGACAGGGCCCTATGAACACTGAAGCTTTCTTT

size: -
D: TRBD2
J: TRBJ2-2
V: TRBV4-1
CDR3: CASSQDLWTSGGTGELFF
DNA: TGCGCCAGCAGCCAAGATCTGTGGACTAGCGGGGGGACCGGGGAGCTGTTTTTT

size: -
D: TRBD2
J: TRBJ2-5
V: TRBV24-1
CDR3: CATSDRTSGRAGETQYF
DNA: TGTGCCACCAGTGATCGGACTAGCGGGAGGGCGGGGGAGACCCAGTACTTC

size: -
D: -
J: TRBJ2-3
V: TRBV4-3
CDR3: CASSQDGPGITDTQYF
DNA: TGCGCCAGCAGCCAAGATGGGCCGGGGATCACAGATACGCAGTATTTT

size: -
D: -
J: TRBJ1-1
V: TRBV24-1
CDR3: CATRSEGAGAEAFF
DNA: TGTGCCACCCGATCGGAAGGGGCCGGAGCTGAAGCTTTCTTT

size: -
D: -
J: TRBJ2-1
V: TRBV30
CDR3: CAWSVGDGGPGGQFF
DNA: TGTGCCTGGAGTGTAGGGGATGGAGGCCCCGGGGGGCAGTTCTTC

size: -
D: TRBD2
J: TRBJ2-7
V: TRBV18
CDR3: CASSPVAGGPTYEQYF
DNA: TGTGCCAGCTCGCCTGTAGCGGGAGGGCCCACCTACGAGCAGTACTTC

size: -
D: TRBD2
J: TRBJ2-1
V: TRBV19
CDR3: CASSILAGGGEQFF
DNA: TGTGCCAGTAGTATTCTCGCGGGAGGGGGTGAGCAGTTCTTC

size: few
D: TRBD1
J: TRBJ2-2
V: TRBV9
CDR3: CASSVGVGTALTGELFF
DNA: TGTGCCAGCAGCGTAGGGGTCGGGACAGCACTAACCGGGGAGCTGTTTTTT

size: -
D: -
J: TRBJ1-6
V: TRBV28
CDR3: CASSSGGNLGSPLHF
DNA: TGTGCCAGCAGTTCCGGGGGGAATCTTGGTTCACCCCTCCACTTT

size: -
D: TRBD2
J: TRBJ2-2
V: TRBV7-2
CDR3: CASSPQLAGAVWGELFF
DNA: TGTGCCAGCAGCCCCCAGCTAGCGGGCGCCGTCTGGGGGGAGCTGTTTTTT

size: once
D: -
J: TRBJ2-1
V: TRBV19
CDR3: CASSFFPGRRRDEQFF
DNA: TGTGCCAGTAGTTTTTTCCCCGGGCGGAGGCGGGATGAGCAGTTCTTC

size: -
D: -
J: TRBJ1-2
V: TRBV12-5
CDR3: CASGLGGGTNYGYTF
DNA: TGTGCTAGTGGTTTGGGTGGGGGGACTAACTATGGCTACACCTTC

size: -
D: -
J: TRBJ2-2
V: TRBV30
CDR3: CACWGGRGGTGELFF
DNA: TGTGCCTGTTGGGGCGGGAGAGGGGGAACCGGGGAGCTGTTTTTT

size: once
D: TRBD2
J: TRBJ2-1
V: TRBV4-2
CDR3: CASSRGLGEGHEQFF
DNA: TGTGCCAGCAGCCGAGGACTAGGGGAGGGCCATGAGCAGTTCTTC

size: -
D: -
J: TRBJ1-1
V: TRBV16
CDR3: CASSQSIGRRMNTEAFF
DNA: TGTGCCAGCAGCCAATCGATTGGCAGGCGCATGAACACTGAAGCTTTCTTT

size: -
D: TRBD2
J: TRBJ2-3
V: TRBV18
CDR3: CASSPRTSSRTDTQYF
DNA: TGTGCCAGCTCACCCCGGACTAGCAGCCGCACAGATACGCAGTATTTT

size: -
D: TRBD1
J: TRBJ1-2
V: TRBV7-9
CDR3: CASSWGTGANYGYTF
DNA: TGTGCCAGCAGCTGGGGGACAGGAGCTAACTATGGCTACACCTTC

size: -
D: TRBD1
J: TRBJ2-1
V: TRBV20-1
CDR3: CSADRLNEQFF
DNA: TGCAGTGCGGACAGGTTGAATGAGCAGTTCTTC

size: -
D: -
J: TRBJ2-6
V: TRBV28
CDR3: CASTPGSTGANVLTF
DNA: TGTGCCAGCACCCCAGGTTCGACTGGGGCCAACGTCCTGACTTTC

size: -
D: -
J: TRBJ2-2
V: TRBV6-6
CDR3: CASSPPGGRGELFF
DNA: TGTGCCAGCAGCCCCCCTGGGGGCAGAGGGGAGCTGTTTTTT

size: -
D: TRBD1
J: TRBJ2-4
V: TRBV25-1
CDR3: CASSPPDRGADIQYF
DNA: TGTGCCAGCAGTCCCCCGGACAGGGGGGCGGACATTCAGTACTTC

size: -
D: -
J: TRBJ2-5
V: TRBV12-5
CDR3: CASGLGERPQETQYF
DNA: TGTGCTAGTGGTTTGGGGGAGCGGCCACAAGAGACCCAGTACTTC

size: -
D: -
J: TRBJ2-1
V: TRBV7-9
CDR3: CASSLRAMGNEQFF
DNA: TGTGCCAGCAGCCTGAGGGCTATGGGGAATGAGCAGTTCTTC

size: -
D: -
J: TRBJ1-6
V: TRBV14
CDR3: CASSQVAATNSPLHF
DNA: TGTGCCAGCAGCCAAGTCGCAGCGACCAATTCACCCCTCCACTTT

size: -
D: TRBD1
J: TRBJ2-7
V: TRBV23-1
CDR3: CASSPKGRGSYEQYF
DNA: TGCGCCAGCAGTCCAAAGGGCAGGGGGTCCTACGAGCAGTACTTC

size: -
D: -
J: TRBJ2-7
V: TRBV20-1
CDR3: CSASRPGDYEQYF
DNA: TGCAGTGCTAGTCGCCCGGGGGACTACGAGCAGTACTTC

size: -
D: TRBD2
J: TRBJ2-1
V: TRBV5-1
CDR3: CASSPGLAGAYNEQFF
DNA: TGCGCCAGCAGCCCAGGACTAGCGGGGGCCTACAATGAGCAGTTCTTC

size: -
D: TRBD2
J: TRBJ2-7
V: TRBV20-1
CDR3: CSASRLAGSYEQYF
DNA: TGCAGTGCTAGTCGACTAGCGGGAAGCTACGAGCAGTACTTC

size: -
D: -
J: TRBJ2-1
V: TRBV7-2
CDR3: CASSLASVGSYNEQFF
DNA: TGTGCCAGCAGCTTAGCCTCCGTCGGTTCCTACAATGAGCAGTTCTTC

size: -
D: -
J: TRBJ2-3
V: TRBV3-1/TRBV3-2
CDR3: CASSTDQGRRDTQYF
DNA: TGTGCCAGCAGCACCGACCAGGGGCGGCGAGATACGCAGTATTTT